A selection of T cell receptor beta chains follows, all from one sample in a study of T cell repertoires in cytomegalovirus infection. Each CDR3 protein gets one entry after TCRdb re-called the reads with MiXCR. The data contain 800,000 to 950,000 distinct CDR3 sequences, approximately 29% of them singletons. No antigens are known for them. The sequencing used cultured CD8+ T cells from PBMCs, collected from culture after CMV antigen stimulation. The receptors come from a human donor in good health (CMV status not recorded). Some clones in this sample may be carry-over from other donors' samples. The CDR3 runs from the conserved cysteine through the conserved F or W. The order of the fields is V gene, D gene, J gene, clone size, CDR3 DNA, CDR3 protein. The D gene is left open where the match is weak. Size is omitted from some rows. Given values are once, few, many or a class for expanded clones.

TRBV5-4	TRBD1	TRBJ1-4	.	TGTGCCAGCAGCTCCAGGGGGCTGGATGAAAAACTGTTTTTT	CASSSRGLDEKLFF
TRBV25-1	TRBD1	TRBJ1-2	few	TGTGCCAGCAGTAAGACAGGGAGTTTCGACTATGGCTACACCTTC	CASSKTGSFDYGYTF
TRBV11-1	TRBD1	TRBJ2-1	.	TGTGCCAGCAGTTCTACAGGGGACAATGAGCAGTTCTTC	CASSSTGDNEQFF
TRBV7-9	.	TRBJ2-1	few	TGTGCCAGCACCACCCCCGACAGGGACTCTTACAATGAGCAGTTCTTC	CASTTPDRDSYNEQFF
TRBV7-9	TRBD1	TRBJ2-7	few	TGTGCCAGCAGCGCGAGACAGGGGCCAATTACCTACGAGCAGTACTTC	CASSARQGPITYEQYF
TRBV4-2	.	TRBJ1-1	few	TGTGCCAGCAGCCAAGTTCGATCCCTGAACACTGAAGCTTTCTTT	CASSQVRSLNTEAFF
TRBV6-2/TRBV6-3	.	TRBJ2-6	few	TGTGCCAGCAGCCTCCAGATAGCCGGCTCTGGGGCCAACGTCCTGACTTTC	CASSLQIAGSGANVLTF
TRBV5-4	.	TRBJ1-4	.	TGTGCCAGCAGCTCATCAGGGTATAATAATGAAAAACTGTTTTTT	CASSSSGYNNEKLFF
TRBV6-6	TRBD1	TRBJ2-7	.	TGTGCCAGCAGTGTCGGGACAGGTTGGGAGCAGTACTTC	CASSVGTGWEQYF
TRBV6-1	.	TRBJ1-5	few	TGTGCCAGACCGTTTGGCCAGCCCCAGCATTTT	CARPFGQPQHF
TRBV27	.	TRBJ2-3	.	TGTGCCAGCAGTTTATTCCGGGGCGTTGATACGCAGTATTTT	CASSLFRGVDTQYF
TRBV6-5	.	TRBJ1-1	few	TGTGCCAGCAGTATCACAGGGCTCTACACTGAAGCTTTCTTT	CASSITGLYTEAFF
TRBV6-6	TRBD1	TRBJ2-1	.	TGTGCCAGCAGTTATGCGAGGACAGGGGTCCCCAATGAGCAGTTCTTC	CASSYARTGVPNEQFF
TRBV12-3/TRBV12-4	TRBD1	TRBJ2-4	many	TGTGCCAGCAGTCCTCAGACAGGGGGCGTTAGGGCCAAAAACATTCAGTACTTC	CASSPQTGGVRAKNIQYF
TRBV27	TRBD1	TRBJ1-1	few	TGTGCCAGCAGTCAGGGGGTAGGCTTGGACACTGAAGCTTTCTTT	CASSQGVGLDTEAFF
TRBV27	.	TRBJ1-5	few	TGTGCCAGCAGTTTTCTGCAGTCAGGGCAGCCCCAGCATTTT	CASSFLQSGQPQHF
TRBV6-6	TRBD2	TRBJ2-1	few	TGTGCCAGCATCTCCCGGGGGGGCGATGAGCAGTTCTTC	CASISRGGDEQFF
TRBV7-6	.	TRBJ1-3	few	TGTGCCAGCAGCCCAAGGGGAGTCTCGGTAAACACCATATATTTT	CASSPRGVSVNTIYF
TRBV11-2	.	TRBJ1-6	.	TGTGCCAGCAGCCGGGGGGATTCACCCCTCCACTTT	CASSRGDSPLHF
TRBV12-3/TRBV12-4	.	TRBJ2-2	few	TGTGCCAGCAGTTTATACCCGAACACCGGGGAGCTGTTTTTT	CASSLYPNTGELFF
TRBV28	TRBD1	TRBJ2-5	.	TGTGCCAGCAGTTTGAAGGGGGCCCGCCACCAAGAGACCCAGTACTTC	CASSLKGARHQETQYF
TRBV12-3/TRBV12-4	.	TRBJ1-1	many	TGTGCCAGCAGTATAGAGAGTCCAGAGAACACTGAAGCTTTCTTT	CASSIESPENTEAFF
TRBV12-3/TRBV12-4	TRBD2	TRBJ2-3	.	TGTGCCAGCAGTTTGACAGCGGGGATCACAGATACGCAGTATTTT	CASSLTAGITDTQYF
TRBV7-2	TRBD2	TRBJ2-1	.	TGTGCCAGCAGCTTGAGCGGGGGCATTGAGCAGTTCTTC	CASSLSGGIEQFF
TRBV6-2/TRBV6-3	.	TRBJ1-2	few	TGTGCCAGCAGGGACGGGAGCATTAACTATGGCTACACCTTC	CASRDGSINYGYTF
TRBV27	.	TRBJ1-4	.	TGTGCCAGCAGTTTATTGCCGGGTCAGCTTAATGAAAAACTGTTTTTT	CASSLLPGQLNEKLFF
TRBV7-9	TRBD1	TRBJ2-5	.	TGTGCCAGCAGCCCTAAACAGGGGATTGGCCAAGAGACCCAGTACTTC	CASSPKQGIGQETQYF
TRBV25-1	TRBD1	TRBJ1-1	few	TGTGCCAGCAGTGTGCGAGGGGGCGGGTTAGTCACTGAAGCTTTCTTT	CASSVRGGGLVTEAFF
TRBV28	.	TRBJ2-3	.	TGTGCCAGCAGTTTTGGACAGCTTAGCGGAGATACGCAGTATTTT	CASSFGQLSGDTQYF
TRBV28	TRBD1	TRBJ1-5	.	TGTGCCAGCACTAGACAGTTTGTGAAGGACAGGGACATTCAGCCCCAGCATTTT	CASTRQFVKDRDIQPQHF
TRBV27	TRBD1	TRBJ2-1	.	TGTGCCAGCAGACGGGACAGCCAACGTTACAATGAGCAGTTCTTC	CASRRDSQRYNEQFF
TRBV12-3/TRBV12-4	TRBD1	TRBJ2-1	.	TGTGCCAGCAGTGTGGGGACAGGCTACAATGAGCAGTTCTTC	CASSVGTGYNEQFF
TRBV7-4	.	TRBJ1-2	few	TGTGCCAGCAGAAGGGGGGGCGAGGGCTACACCTTC	CASRRGGEGYTF
TRBV27	.	TRBJ1-5	few	TGTGCCAGCAGTTTCAGGGTGGATCAGCCCCAGCATTTT	CASSFRVDQPQHF
TRBV28	.	TRBJ1-4	.	TGTGCCAGCAGTCCTATGCCCCTAGGGTTGGAAGAAAAACTGTTTTTT	CASSPMPLGLEEKLFF
TRBV6-6	.	TRBJ2-1	.	TGTGCCACAGTAACCGGGCACAATGAGCAGTTCTTC	CATVTGHNEQFF
TRBV9	TRBD1	TRBJ2-3	.	TGTGCCAGCAGCGGGGGACAGATAAGCACAGATACGCAGTATTTT	CASSGGQISTDTQYF
TRBV7-6	.	TRBJ1-1	few	TGTGCCAGCAGCTTAGGGACGTCTGTTAACACTGAAGCTTTCTTT	CASSLGTSVNTEAFF
TRBV28	.	TRBJ2-5	.	TGTGCCAGCAGTTTCCCCGAGGGCACCTACGGGGGAGAGACCCAGTACTTC	CASSFPEGTYGGETQYF
TRBV27	.	TRBJ2-1	few	TGTGCCAGCAGTTTATCTGCTTACAGCTCCTACAATGAGCAGTTCTTC	CASSLSAYSSYNEQFF
TRBV28	.	TRBJ1-3	few	TGTGCCAGCAGGCCAGGGAGGTACTCTGGAAACACCATATATTTT	CASRPGRYSGNTIYF
TRBV7-3	.	TRBJ2-1	many	TGTGCCAGCAGCTTAACCCATAATGAGCAGTTCTTC	CASSLTHNEQFF
TRBV5-1	.	TRBJ2-3	.	TGCGCCAGCAGCTTGGTAGCTCACGGTACTAGCACAGATACGCAGTATTTT	CASSLVAHGTSTDTQYF
TRBV5-1	.	TRBJ1-2	.	TGCGCCAGCAGCCCGGCGAAGGCTAACTATGGCTACACCTTC	CASSPAKANYGYTF
TRBV6-2/TRBV6-3	TRBD1	TRBJ1-1	few	TGTGCCAGCAGTTTTTTCGGGGACAGGGATGCTTTCTTT	CASSFFGDRDAFF
TRBV27	.	TRBJ1-5	many	TGTGCCAGAAGGGAGGGTGATAGCAATCAGCCCCAGCATTTT	CARREGDSNQPQHF
TRBV20-1	TRBD2	TRBJ2-5	.	TGCAGTGCTAGAATGTTGGGCGGGGGATTTCAAGAGACCCAGTACTTC	CSARMLGGGFQETQYF
TRBV27	.	TRBJ1-6	.	TGTGCCAGCAGTTTAACGGGGGCGAATTCACCCCTCCACTTT	CASSLTGANSPLHF
TRBV28	TRBD1	TRBJ2-5	.	TGTGCCACAAAGGGGGCGCCGGCCCAGTACTTC	CATKGAPAQYF
TRBV5-1	TRBD1	TRBJ1-1	few	TGCGCCAGCAGCTTGGGGGACAGGGTGAACACTGAAGCTTTCTTT	CASSLGDRVNTEAFF
TRBV14	TRBD1	TRBJ2-1	few	TGTGCCAGCAGCTCCCGGGACAGGGGGCATTATGAGCAGTTCTTC	CASSSRDRGHYEQFF
TRBV6-6	TRBD1	TRBJ1-5	.	TGTGCCAGCAGACGGGACAGGGGCCGCGATAATCAGCCCCAGCATTTT	CASRRDRGRDNQPQHF
TRBV4-1	.	TRBJ1-2	few	TGCGCCAGCAGCCAAGGACCCGGGACGGCCTATGGCTACACCTTC	CASSQGPGTAYGYTF
TRBV6-2/TRBV6-3	.	TRBJ2-7	few	TGTGCCAGCCGAAATAGGGGCAAGGGTGACTACGAGCAGTACTTC	CASRNRGKGDYEQYF